This TCR beta chain appears in the sequencing data of a study of human T cells and chemical hapten exposure. Study-wide findings and caveats: The study found expanded TCRs formed significantly more large CDR3 similarity clusters than controls.

Germline CDR1 and CDR2: SGHTA and FQGTGA. The CDR3 has 13 residues. Between the trimmed V and J ends, which lost 5 bases and 7 bases, there was a span of 9 bases. Time point: pre-sensitization, week 0. Treatment in this sample: therapeutic diphenylcyclopropenone sensitization with weekly scalp DPC. Concerning this clonotype itself: No antigen is known for it.

Single cDNA molecules in the library carried unique molecular identifiers attached during preparation. Authors' analysis steps: Samples ranged from about 23,224 to 690,600 TCRs, with a median of roughly 95,000. MiXCR, applied by TCRdb to the RACE reads, yields one record per CDR3 protein. Here the V and J calls rest on TCRdb's processing, not on the authors' analysis. In the table there are under 300,000 distinct CDR3 sequences, over 7.5% of which are singletons. The chain recombines TRBV7-3 with TRBJ1-6; D is perhaps TRBD1 (5 bases). The sample here was whole blood, taken in connection with sensitization to the hapten diphenylcyclopropenone (DPC). The TCR sequence derives from a man between 18 and 35 years old with alopecia areata. Some clones in this sample may be carry-over from other donors' samples. The CDR3, as DNA: TGTGCCAGCAGCCCCGGGGGAAATTCACCCCTCCACTTT. The encoded protein is CASSPGGNSPLHF.